Listed below are T cell receptor beta chains from one sample, sequenced in a study of Ad26.COV2.S vaccination and SARS-CoV-2 variants. Method: immunoSEQ multiplex PCR; TCRdb's copy keeps in-frame clones and lacks some. Of about 350,000 clones listed, approximately 90% were seen once; the top ten hold approximately 5%. Here the sequenced sample was peripheral blood, taken in a trial of Ad26.COV2.S vaccine versus placebo. The receptors here all came from a person aged 18 to 59 who received the Ad26.COV2.S COVID-19 vaccine or a placebo. Both conserved end residues are part of each CDR3. The order of the fields is V gene, CDR3 protein.

>TRBV7-6
CASSPGGMNDYGYTF
>TRBV7-9
CASSRLDTAAPIYF
>TRBV28
CASSLSVNQPQHF
>TRBV18
CASSPAWAGTGTNSPLHF
>TRBV6-6
CASSYSTSGNEKLFF
>TRBV6-5
CASLAGEEWGEKLFF
>TRBV2
CATMRDGNYGYTF
>TRBV27
CASSLSPLNRGLHIYTYEQYF
>TRBV30
CAWSVSRSPLHF
>TRBV11-1
CASTTGTTDTQYF
>TRBV7-2
CASNPRRGLTDTQYF
>TRBV2
CASQQGTNYGYTF
>TRBV6-6
CASGSQGSNLEAFF
>TRBV27
CASSPLTGPAAFF
>TRBV5-1
CASSKDRAVETQYF
>TRBV12-3/TRBV12-4
CASSLLDRAGYTF
>TRBV3-1/TRBV3-2
CASSAPRAGGGTTNEKLFF
>TRBV9
CASSVGGASGNTIYF
>TRBV6-2/TRBV6-3
CASSQGPHTEAFF
>TRBV5-6
CASSFSIGEQYF
>TRBV29-1
CSGGAGSTDTQYF
>TRBV7-2
CASSLGMNTEAFF
>TRBV5-1
CASSNRDSTYEQYF
>TRBV7-9
CASSLAGGNEQFF
>TRBV28
CASSPNSGFSTDTQYF
>TRBV7-8
CASSTRTSGMGDTQYF
>TRBV6-2/TRBV6-3
CASSWDGSYEQYF
>TRBV6-2/TRBV6-3
CASSYAHPPWVGHEQYF
>TRBV7-2
CASSSYRDTGELFF
>TRBV5-1
CASSAGTSGKAYNEQFF
>TRBV6-1
CASSEARGYNEQFF
>TRBV10-3
CAIKSGTANSPLHF